The source of this TCR beta chain is a study of CD8 T cells in Susac syndrome. RNA totalling about 0.45 to 1 ug underwent reverse transcription with random hexamers. Amplification of TCR beta CDR3 spanned 54 Vbeta and 13 Jbeta via immunoSEQ multiplex PCR. Via MiXCR, TCRdb re-called the immunoSEQ multiplex PCR reads, giving one row per CDR3 protein. The sample has under 200,000 distinct CDR3 sequences; approximately 95% are singletons. TCR beta sequences were obtained from blood CD8+ and CD4+ T cells. Trimming pared 6 bases from V and 3 bases from J, leaving 9 bases between. This CDR3 region has 11 residues. Germline V gene lookup returns CDR1 DFQATT and CDR2 SNEGSKA (reference sequence).

The TCR was taken from a human donor with multiple sclerosis. The sample was CD8+ T cells from PBMCs. The V and J genes are TRBV20-1 and TRBJ2-7; D not certain. In DNA form, the CDR3 reads TGCAGTGCACGCCTAGACTACGAGCAGTACTTC. Amino acid sequence: CSARLDYEQYF.